One and the same sample provided the 22 T cell receptor beta chains below, sequenced in a study of blood T cell repertoires in COVID-19. Data came from immunoSEQ multiplex PCR; TCRdb stores just in-frame clones and leaves some out. The sample lists roughly 100,000 clones; less than 85% were seen once. Sequenced input: peripheral blood. These receptors were collected from a woman aged 55-69 years with acute or convalescent COVID-19.

The sample holds one count of this clone. The CDR3 DNA sequence: TGTGCCAGCAGCCAAGATATTTTTCATGGTCTAGCCAGGTACGAGCAGTACTTC. Translated, it gives CASSQDIFHGLARYEQYF. The chain employs TRBV3-1 (or the pseudogene TRBV3-2) and TRBJ2-7; TRBD2 might be the D (5 bases). The V gene lost 0 bases and the J gene lost 4 bases, with 22 bases spanning the gap. The CDR3 totals 18 residues. Germline CDR1 LGHDT, CDR2 YNNKEL (reference sequence).

DNA of the CDR3: TGCGCCAGCAGCCTGTTAGGGGGCGGGGAGCTGTTTTTT. It is translated as CASSLLGGGELFF. V gene TRBV5-1 combines with J gene TRBJ2-2; a possible D gene is TRBD1 (6 bases). The germline V gene has CDR1 SGHRS and CDR2 YFSETQ. The CDR3 has 13 amino acids. Trimming stripped 4 bases from V and 7 bases from J, with 11 bases between.

The rearrangement uses TRBV5-1 and TRBJ2-5; 8 bases fit TRBD2. This CDR3 has 13 amino acids. Germline CDR1 is SGHRS and CDR2 is YFSETQ. The J segment lost 4 bases and the V segment lost 6 bases, leaving 5 bases of the junction unmatched. This CDR3 reads CASTRGGAETQYF. The CDR3 DNA follows: TGCGCCAGCACCCGGGGGGGGGCAGAGACCCAGTACTTC.

The CDR3 protein is CAIRDTGNTGNTIYF. CDR3 coding DNA: TGTGCCATCAGAGATACAGGCAATACTGGAAACACCATATATTTT. V usage is TRBV10-3 and J usage is TRBJ1-3; D might be TRBD1 (5 bases). CDR1 and CDR2 from the germline V gene are ENHRY and SYGVKD. This CDR3 is 15 amino acids long. V shed 6 bases and J shed 2 bases, with 14 bases lying between them.

This chain joins TRBV28 and TRBJ1-5; D gene unclear. CDR1 is MDHEN, CDR2 SYDVKM, per germline. Trimming left V 4 bases short and J 7 bases short, with 14 bases between. CDR3 length: 14 amino acids. The CDR3 region is CASSYPRTGQPQHF. The CDR3 DNA reads TGTGCCAGCAGTTATCCCAGGACGGGGCAGCCCCAGCATTTT.

This rearrangement joins TRBV3-1 (or the pseudogene TRBV3-2) to TRBJ1-2, with D possibly TRBD1 on 5 matching bases. CDR3 length equals 13 residues. Germline V gives CDR1 LGHDT, CDR2 YNNKEL (reference sequence). The V end was cut by 4 bases, the J end by 6 bases, with 12 bases between. CDR3 sequence reads: CASSLRATDGYTF. CDR3 nucleotide sequence: TGTGCCAGCAGCCTACGGGCGACAGATGGCTACACCTTC.

This clone was seen only a few times. The chain links TRBV5-6 to TRBJ1-1; D remains ambiguous. The V gene lost 3 bases and the J gene lost 3 bases, with 24 bases spanning the gap. Germline V CDR1 and CDR2: SGHDT, YYEEEE. The CDR3 extends over 18 amino acids. CDR3 bases: TGTGCCAGCAGCTCGGACGGGAGGATCCTCGTACTCGACACTGAAGCTTTCTTT. Its protein is CASSSDGRILVLDTEAFF.

V gene TRBV11-2 combines with J gene TRBJ1-2; 10 bases are a match to TRBD1. The V gene's germline CDR1 is SGHAT and CDR2 FQNNGV. Trimming at V came to 4 bases and at J to 3 bases, leaving 8 bases not matched to a gene. This CDR3 contains 16 residues. CDR3 sequence (DNA): TGTGCCAGCAGCTCTAACCCAGGACAGGGGGACTATGGCTACACCTTC. Translating it yields CASSSNPGQGDYGYTF. The full variable domain, its missing parts supplied by reference TRBV11-2 and TRBJ1-2, is EAGVAQSPRYKIIEKRQSVAFWCNPISGHATLYWYQQILGQGPKLLIQFQNNGVVDDSQLPKDRFSAERLKGVDSTLKIQPAKLEDSAVYLCASSSNPGQGDYGYTFGSGTRLTVV.

The V and J genes are TRBV11-2 and TRBJ2-7, with D perhaps TRBD1 (6 bases). Germline V gene sequence: CDR1 SGHAT, CDR2 FQNNGV. With 6 bases removed from V and 11 bases from J, the gap between germline ends came to 14 bases. This CDR3 contains 11 residues. The CDR3 bases are TGTGCCAGCAGAATGGGACAAGGGGAGTACTTC. It codes for CASRMGQGEYF.

This clone is medium-sized. Sequence at one end of the junction differs from germline and may be a read error. Different DNA sequences within this sample yield the same CDR3. The chain is built from TRBV5-6 and TRBJ2-7, with 10 bases matching TRBD2. The CDR3 sequence is 16 residues long. Germline V gives CDR1 SGHDT, CDR2 YYEEEE. CDR3 sequence (DNA): TGTGCCCGCAGCGGGGGGGAGGGACAGGCCCCCTACGAGCAGTACTTC. Its protein is CARSGGEGQAPYEQYF.

This clone was detected a few times. This chain links TRBV19 with TRBJ1-1; D is possibly TRBD1 (6 bases). CDR1 is LNHDA and CDR2 is SQIVND in the germline V gene (reference sequence). V was cut by 3 bases and J by 5 bases, with 16 bases left in between. This CDR3 comprises 15 residues. The CDR3 protein is CASSIWVGAGTEAFF. As DNA, the CDR3 is TGTGCCAGTAGTATTTGGGTGGGGGCAGGAACTGAAGCTTTCTTT.

The V gene is TRBV6-5, the J gene TRBJ2-7; 8 nucleotides line up with TRBD1. J lost 6 bases, V lost 5 bases, and 6 bases had no gene match. The CDR3 is 13 amino acids. CDR1 is MNHEY and CDR2 is SVGAGI in the germline V gene. CDR3 region: CASSNDRGGEQYF. The CDR3 bases are TGTGCCAGCAGTAACGACAGGGGAGGCGAGCAGTACTTC.

The chain links TRBV5-6 to TRBJ2-2; D remains unclear. Per the germline V gene, CDR1 is SGHDT and CDR2 is YYEEEE. This CDR3 spans 12 amino acids. V was shortened by 1 base and J by 5 bases, with 3 bases between the two germline ends. The DNA of the CDR3 is TGTGCCAGCAGCTTGTCGACCGGGGAGCTGTTTTTT. Translation: CASSLSTGELFF.

This rearrangement joins TRBV6-5 to TRBJ1-1; 8 bases are a match to TRBD1. CDR1 and CDR2 from the germline V gene are MNHEY and SVGAGI. V lost 5 bases and J lost 2; bases outside the gene matches: 4. The CDR3 contains 14 residues. CDR3: CASSLTGDNTEAFF. As DNA, the CDR3 is TGTGCCAGCAGTCTGACAGGGGATAACACTGAAGCTTTCTTT.

The gene calls are TRBV2 and TRBJ2-5; 15 bases agree with TRBD2. Germline lookup yields CDR1 SNHLY and CDR2 FYNNEI. V was clipped by 11 bases and J by 9 bases; unmatched bases: 10. The CDR3 covers 14 residues. The CDR3 nucleotides are TGTGCCGGAGGACTAGCGGGGGGGCTGGGGGCCCAGTACTTC. Encoded protein: CAGGLAGGLGAQYF.

This clone has more than one count but fewer than ten. The rearrangement joins TRBV15 to TRBJ1-3; D not resolved. V gave up 5 bases and J gave up 7 bases, with 21 bases separating them. Germline lookup yields CDR1 LNHNV and CDR2 YYDKDF (reference sequence). CDR3 length equals 16 residues. CDR3: CATSEPGSARWNTIYF. For the CDR3, the DNA is TGTGCCACCAGCGAACCCGGGTCAGCTCGGTGGAACACCATATATTTT.

The gene calls are TRBV7-6 and TRBJ1-3, with D unclear. Trimming removed 0 bases at V and 0 bases at J, with 9 bases between. Looked up from germline, CDR1 is SGHVS and CDR2 is FNYEAQ. This CDR3 spans 16 amino acids. Here the CDR3 reads CASSLATGSSGNTIYF. The DNA for the CDR3 is TGTGCCAGCAGCTTAGCGACGGGGAGCTCTGGAAACACCATATATTTT.

This clone has a count of ten or more. This sequence joins TRBV2 and TRBJ2-7, with 8 bases lining up with TRBD2. Germline lookup yields CDR1 SNHLY and CDR2 FYNNEI. The CDR3 is 14 residues long. The V gene end was trimmed by 3 bases and the J gene end by 4 bases; junction bases not matched to a gene: 5. The CDR3 nucleotides read TGTGCCAGCAGTGAGACTAGCGCCGTTTACGAGCAGTACTTC. Protein product: CASSETSAVYEQYF.

The chain combines TRBV19 with TRBJ1-2, with D possibly TRBD1 on 5 matching bases. Per germline, CDR1 LNHDA and CDR2 SQIVND (reference sequence). The germline V and J ends were trimmed by 7 bases and 4 bases, with 13 bases remaining between them. The CDR3 has 13 residues. CDR3 in DNA: TGTGCCAGTAAAAGGGGATTAGGCTATGGCTACACCTTC. Protein product: CASKRGLGYGYTF. The full variable domain, with the rest looked up from reference TRBV19 and TRBJ1-2, is DGGITQSPKYLFRKEGQNVTLSCEQNLNHDAMYWYRQDPGQGLRLIYYSQIVNDFQKGDIAEGYSVSREKKESFPLTVTSAQKNPTAFYLCASKRGLGYGYTFGSGTRLTVV.

The chain employs TRBV11-3 and TRBJ2-1; 7 bases are a match to TRBD2. V was pared by 1 base and J by 8 bases, with 5 bases of the junction left unmatched. Germline V gene sequence: CDR1 SGHNT, CDR2 YENEEA. The CDR3 spans 14 residues. Written as DNA, the CDR3 is TGTGCCAGCAGCTTAGGGTTCGGGGGGTATGAGCAGTTCTTC. Translating it yields CASSLGFGGYEQFF.

The V gene is TRBV10-3, the J gene TRBJ1-4; D possibly corresponds to TRBD1 (5 bases). Trimming cost V 0 bases and J 11 bases, with 16 bases left between them. This CDR3 region has 15 residues. Germline V gives CDR1 ENHRY, CDR2 SYGVKD. For the CDR3, the DNA is TGTGCCATCAGTGAGTCGATCTTACAGGCACAGAAACTGTTTTTT. This codes for CAISESILQAQKLFF.

The chain couples TRBV24-1 to TRBJ2-5; 8 bases fit TRBD2. Germline-derived CDR1 and CDR2 are KGHDR and SFDVKD. CDR3 length equals 15 residues. Trimming at V came to 0 bases and at J to 2 bases, leaving 1 base not matched to a gene. CDR3 in DNA: TGTGCCACCAGTGATTTGCGGGGGGGACAAGAGACCCAGTACTTC. Translation: CATSDLRGGQETQYF.